One sample yielded the 20 T cell receptor beta chains listed below, sequenced in a study of technical replicates of blood from several donors. Measured with immunoSEQ multiplex PCR; TCRdb has only the in-frame clones, and not every one. The sample lists around 60,000 clones; around 93% were seen once. The specimen sequenced was PBMCs. The receptors originated from a human donor in good health. Some clones in this sample may be carry-over from other donors' samples.

In this sample, this clone turned up a few times. V gene TRBV13 combines with J gene TRBJ2-1, with 7 bases matching TRBD2. The V segment lost 4 bases and the J segment 5 bases; nucleotides outside the gene matches: 11. The CDR3 sequence is 16 residues long. CDR1 is PRHDT, CDR2 FYEKMQ, per germline (reference sequence). The CDR3 protein is CASSSVGGEGNNEQFF. In DNA, the CDR3 is TGTGCCAGCAGCTCGGTGGGAGGGGAAGGGAACAATGAGCAGTTCTTC.

Here the CDR3 reads CASSLEGSTDTQYF. The CDR3 DNA is TGTGCCAGCAGCTTAGAGGGGTCCACAGATACGCAGTATTTT. The chain uses TRBV13 and TRBJ2-3; D may be TRBD1 (5 bases). This CDR3 has 14 amino acids. Looked up from germline, CDR1 is PRHDT and CDR2 is FYEKMQ (reference sequence). V was clipped by 1 base and J by 2 bases, with 7 bases between them.

The chain recombines TRBV7-6 with TRBJ2-1, with 14 bases lining up with TRBD2. Germline V gene sequence: CDR1 SGHVS, CDR2 FNYEAQ. This CDR3 contains 15 residues. With 6 bases clipped from V and 6 bases from J, the junction kept 4 bases outside the gene matches. CDR3 residues: CASRRLAGGPNEQFF. The CDR3 DNA is TGTGCCAGCAGGAGACTAGCGGGGGGGCCCAATGAGCAGTTCTTC.

V gene TRBV25-1 combines with J gene TRBJ1-4, with D perhaps TRBD1 (6 bases). Germline loops: CDR1 MGHDK, CDR2 SYGVNS. Trimming pared 3 bases from V and 8 bases from J, leaving 16 bases between. CDR3 length: 15 residues. CDR3 coding DNA: TGTGCCAGCAGTGATCTGTCAGGGGTAGCGGAAAAACTGTTTTTT. Its protein product is CASSDLSGVAEKLFF.

This chain joins TRBV7-6 and TRBJ2-3; 8 positions agree with TRBD1. Germline CDR1 is SGHVS and CDR2 is FNYEAQ. Unmatched junction bases numbered 3, after V lost 3 bases and J lost 1 base. The CDR3 has 15 residues. This CDR3 is CASSFGQGGTDTQYF. The CDR3 DNA reads as TGTGCCAGCAGCTTCGGACAGGGTGGCACAGATACGCAGTATTTT.

V and J are TRBV30 and TRBJ2-3, with TRBD2 matching over 7 bases. Per the germline V gene, CDR1 is GTSNPN and CDR2 is SVGIG (reference sequence). The CDR3 sequence is 15 residues long. V dropped 4 bases and J dropped 6; count of bases not matched to a gene: 13. CDR3 region: CAWTGREKGLDTQYF. Written as DNA, the CDR3 is TGTGCCTGGACCGGGCGGGAGAAAGGGTTGGATACGCAGTATTTT.

The V and J genes are TRBV5-4 and TRBJ1-3; 7 bases are a match to TRBD1. The CDR3 consists of 17 residues. With 4 bases clipped from V and 3 bases from J, the junction kept 13 bases outside the gene matches. Germline V gene lookup returns CDR1 SGHNT and CDR2 YYREEE (reference sequence). CDR3 coding DNA: TGTGCCAGCAGCCCCTCCTCCGACAGGGCTAGTGGAAACACCATATATTTT. This sequence encodes CASSPSSDRASGNTIYF.

This chain connects TRBV19 to TRBJ2-7; D uncertain. Per the germline V gene, CDR1 is LNHDA and CDR2 is SQIVND (reference sequence). The V end was cut by 1 base, the J end by 0 bases, with 10 bases between. This CDR3 is built from 15 residues. The CDR3 is CASSIVHLSSYEQYF. The CDR3 DNA reads as TGTGCCAGTAGTATAGTTCACCTGAGCTCCTACGAGCAGTACTTC.

This CDR3 reads CSARIPGQVLNNEQFF. DNA for the CDR3: TGCAGCGCCCGGATACCGGGACAGGTCCTGAACAATGAGCAGTTCTTC. V and J are TRBV29-1 and TRBJ2-1, with TRBD1 matching over 8 bases. The germline V gene has CDR1 SQVTM and CDR2 ANQGSEA. CDR3 length: 16 amino acids. The junction had 16 bases not matched to a gene; V was cut back by 7 bases and J by 5 bases.

The chain has TRBV7-3 and TRBJ2-5; D remains unclear. The CDR3 is 13 amino acids. V was pared by 2 bases and J by 5 bases, with 9 bases between. The V gene's germline CDR1 is SGHTA and CDR2 FQGTGA. The CDR3 here is CASSLESGETQYF. DNA for the CDR3: TGTGCCAGCAGCTTAGAATCCGGGGAGACCCAGTACTTC.

CDR3 bases: TGTGCCAGCAGCTCCCAGGGAACGAACACTGAAGCTTTCTTT. This encodes CASSSQGTNTEAFF. This chain uses TRBV13 with TRBJ1-1; the D gene is possibly TRBD1 (5 bases). This CDR3 comprises 14 residues. Trimming removed 4 bases at V and 1 base at J, with 10 bases between. Germline V lookup: CDR1 PRHDT, CDR2 FYEKMQ (reference sequence).

V is TRBV7-6 and J is TRBJ2-7, with D possibly TRBD1 on 6 matching bases. The germline gives CDR1 SGHVS, CDR2 FNYEAQ. The CDR3 spans 15 residues. The V and J ends lost 1 base and 3 bases respectively, with 13 bases between them. The CDR3 DNA reads as TGTGCCAGCAGCTTAGACAGGGATTATCGCTACGAGCAGTACTTC. Translating gives CASSLDRDYRYEQYF.

V gene TRBV9 combines with J gene TRBJ1-2; D is ambiguous. Germline lookup yields CDR1 SGDLS and CDR2 YYNGEE. This CDR3 is built from 14 residues. V lost 0 bases, J lost 7 bases, and 13 bases lay in between. CDR3 sequence: CASSVVLGGGGYTF. The DNA of the CDR3 is TGTGCCAGCAGCGTAGTTCTGGGAGGTGGTGGCTACACCTTC.

The chain couples TRBV5-1 to TRBJ1-2; 9 nucleotides agree with TRBD1. Per germline, CDR1 SGHRS and CDR2 YFSETQ. With V trimmed by 4 bases and J by 8 bases, 12 bases remained unmatched. The CDR3 contains 15 residues. The CDR3 loop is CASSVGQGTFRGYTF. In DNA, the CDR3 is TGCGCCAGCAGCGTGGGACAGGGTACCTTTCGGGGCTACACCTTC.

The chain is built from TRBV6-5 and TRBJ2-7; 9 bases are a match to TRBD2. Germline CDR1 MNHEY, CDR2 SVGAGI. With 0 bases clipped from V and 3 bases from J, the junction kept 3 bases outside the gene matches. The CDR3 has 15 residues. CDR3 sequence (DNA): TGTGCCAGCAGTTACTCAGCGGGGGGATTCTACGAGCAGTACTTC. Protein sequence: CASSYSAGGFYEQYF.

This sequence joins TRBV12-5 and TRBJ1-2; tentative D call: TRBD1 (6 bases). Deletions cut 7 bases from V and 7 bases from J, with 16 bases between. Germline CDR1 and CDR2: LGHNT and FRNRAP. The CDR3 is 13 residues long. CDR3 in amino acids: CASALGRGSGYTF. Here the CDR3 DNA reads TGTGCTAGTGCCCTTGGCAGGGGCTCTGGCTACACCTTC. Combining the CDR3 with reference TRBV12-5 and TRBJ1-2 gives the whole variable domain DARVTQTPRHKVTEMGQEVTMRCQPILGHNTVFWYRQTMMQGLELLAYFRNRAPLDDSGMPKDRFSAEMPDATLATLKIQPSEPRDSAVYFCASALGRGSGYTFGSGTRLTVV.

V and J are TRBV15 and TRBJ2-2; no firm D call. The CDR3 spans 13 residues. V was shortened by 5 bases and J by 3 bases, with 7 bases between the two germline ends. CDR1 and CDR2 from the germline V gene are LNHNV and YYDKDF (reference sequence). The CDR3 is CATSSGDTGELFF. DNA for the CDR3: TGTGCCACCAGCTCAGGTGACACCGGGGAGCTGTTTTTT.

This chain connects TRBV2 to TRBJ2-3; D not certain. With 6 bases removed from V and 2 bases from J, the gap between germline ends came to 12 bases. This CDR3 comprises 14 residues. CDR1 and CDR2 from the germline V gene are SNHLY and FYNNEI. CDR3 loop: CASRLTRSTDTQYF. Here the CDR3 DNA reads TGTGCCAGCAGACTAACGAGGTCCACAGATACGCAGTATTTT.

The rearrangement joins TRBV6-5 to TRBJ1-6; 7 bases match TRBD1. The CDR3 runs to 14 residues. V shed 7 bases, J shed 10 bases, and the junction held 10 bases outside the gene matches. CDR1 and CDR2 from the germline V gene are MNHEY and SVGAGI. The CDR3 loop reads CASTREGAGSPLHF. The CDR3 DNA reads TGTGCCAGCACCCGAGAGGGGGCGGGCTCACCCCTCCACTTT.

The chain is built from TRBV4-2 and TRBJ1-2, with 10 bases matching TRBD1. Germline CDR1 reads LGHNA; CDR2 reads YNFKEQ. The CDR3 length is 14 residues. Trimming cost V 4 bases and J 6 bases; bases outside gene matches: 5. CDR3 in amino acids: CASSRQDRGNGYTF. The CDR3 DNA is TGTGCCAGCAGCCGACAGGACAGGGGGAATGGCTACACCTTC.